Each of the 5 T cell receptor beta chains below was sequenced from the same sample in a study of CD8 T cells in ankylosing spondylitis. MiXCR, run by TCRdb on the 5' RACE reads, gives a single entry per CDR3 protein. The sample includes fewer than 500,000 distinct CDR3 sequences, 20% to 25% seen only once; the top ten take less than 20%. These receptors lack a known antigen. Points from the study as a whole: Made up of under 10 highly homologous variants, a TCR beta motif appeared characteristic of ankylosing spondylitis blood.

The sample was blood, either unsorted or a sorted T cell fraction (not recorded which). The receptors shown here come from a male donor with ankylosing spondylitis.

This clonotype was counted only a few times. The rearrangement links TRBV10-3 to TRBJ2-4, with 10 nucleotides matching TRBD2. The CDR3 runs 19 residues. J was trimmed by 6 bases and V by 0 bases; bases with no gene match: 14. Germline values: CDR1 ENHRY, CDR2 SYGVKD. CDR3 loop: CAISESPGLAYGEGNIQYF. CDR3 sequence (DNA): TGTGCCATCAGTGAGTCCCCGGGACTAGCGTACGGGGAGGGAAACATTCAGTACTTC.

CDR3 in DNA: TGTGCCAGCAGTGGGACAGGGGTCACTGAGCAGTTCTTC. Translated, it gives CASSGTGVTEQFF. The V and J genes are TRBV9 and TRBJ2-1; 10 nucleotides agree with TRBD1. This CDR3 is 13 amino acids long. The V and J ends lost 5 bases and 9 bases, in that order; junction bases with no gene match: 5. CDR1 and CDR2 (germline): SGDLS, YYNGEE.

This clonotype was counted at least ten times. This chain uses TRBV5-1 with TRBJ2-3; D not resolved. Germline values: CDR1 SGHRS, CDR2 YFSETQ. The CDR3 has 14 residues. Between the trimmed V and J ends, which lost 0 bases and 2 bases, there was a span of 7 bases. The CDR3 here is CASSLDGNTDTQYF. CDR3 bases: TGCGCCAGCAGCTTGGACGGCAACACAGATACGCAGTATTTT.

The genes are TRBV5-1 and TRBJ2-5; D call uncertain. The V gene's germline CDR1 is SGHRS and CDR2 YFSETQ. The CDR3 loop spans 13 amino acids. V was shortened by 4 bases and J by 1 base, with 8 bases between the two germline ends. The CDR3 protein is CASSMGIQETQYF. DNA for the CDR3: TGCGCCAGCAGCATGGGCATCCAAGAGACCCAGTACTTC. Complete variable domain (other parts from reference TRBV5-1 and TRBJ2-5): KAGVTQTPRYLIKTRGQQVTLSCSPISGHRSVSWYQQTPGQGLQFLFEYFSETQRNKGNFPGRFSGRQFSNSRSEMNVSTLELGDSALYLCASSMGIQETQYFGPGTRLLVL.

This clonotype was detected a few times. As DNA, the CDR3 is TGTGCCAGCAGACGAAACGCAGGGTACTCGCAGCAGTTCTTC. This gives the protein CASRRNAGYSQQFF. The chain employs TRBV28 and TRBJ2-1; tentative D call: TRBD1 (5 bases). The CDR3 runs 14 residues. The germline gives CDR1 MDHEN, CDR2 SYDVKM. V gave up 6 bases and J gave up 11 bases, with 20 bases separating them.